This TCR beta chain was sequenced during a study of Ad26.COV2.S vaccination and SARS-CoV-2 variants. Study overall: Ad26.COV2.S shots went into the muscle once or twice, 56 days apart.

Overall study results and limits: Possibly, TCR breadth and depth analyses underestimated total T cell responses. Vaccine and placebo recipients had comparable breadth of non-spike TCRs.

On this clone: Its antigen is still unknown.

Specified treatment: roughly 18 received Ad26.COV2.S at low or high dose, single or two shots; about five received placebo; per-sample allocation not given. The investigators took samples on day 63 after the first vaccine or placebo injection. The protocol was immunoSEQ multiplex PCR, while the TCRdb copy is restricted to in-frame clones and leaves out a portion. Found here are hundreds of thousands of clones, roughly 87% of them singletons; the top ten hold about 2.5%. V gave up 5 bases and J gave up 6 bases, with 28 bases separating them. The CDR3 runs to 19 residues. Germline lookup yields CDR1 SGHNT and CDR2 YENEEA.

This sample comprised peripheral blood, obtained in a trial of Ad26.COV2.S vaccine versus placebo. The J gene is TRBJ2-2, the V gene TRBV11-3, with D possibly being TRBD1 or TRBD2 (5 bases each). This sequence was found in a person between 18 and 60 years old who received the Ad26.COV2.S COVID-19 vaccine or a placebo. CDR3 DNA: TGTGCCAGCAGCCTCCCCCTCCTGGATGGGGGTACCCCATCCGGGGAGCTGTTTTTT. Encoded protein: CASSLPLLDGGTPSGELFF.